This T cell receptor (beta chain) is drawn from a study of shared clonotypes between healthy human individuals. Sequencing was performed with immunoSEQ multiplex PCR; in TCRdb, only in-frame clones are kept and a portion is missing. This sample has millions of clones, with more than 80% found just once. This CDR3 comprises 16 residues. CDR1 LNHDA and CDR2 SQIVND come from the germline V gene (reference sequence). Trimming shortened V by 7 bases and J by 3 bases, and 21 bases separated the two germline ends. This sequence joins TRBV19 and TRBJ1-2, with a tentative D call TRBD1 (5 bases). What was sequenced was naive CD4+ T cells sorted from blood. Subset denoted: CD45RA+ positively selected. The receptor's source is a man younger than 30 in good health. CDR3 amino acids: CASTSKVILGDYGYTF. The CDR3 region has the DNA TGTGCCAGTACCTCAAAAGTGATTTTAGGGGACTATGGCTACACCTTC.